The 23 T cell receptor beta chains below all came from one sample that was sequenced in a study of T-cell memory formation after mild COVID-19 (dated by TCRdb to the early 2020s). Libraries came from 5' RACE. Reads for this sample came from an Illumina NovaSeq 6000. Using fastp trimming at Q25 and MiXCR clonotype assembly, TCRdb reanalyzed the public sequencing data and kept in-frame beta chains. Rows are unified per CDR3 protein, each entry keeping the most common DNA and genes. The sample includes 300,000 to 350,000 distinct CDR3 sequences, with roughly an eighth observed a single time. Of the sample, around 20% falls within the top ten clones. Material for sequencing was PBMCs or a T cell subset sorted from them (not recorded which). The receptors were gathered from a man between 18 and 29 years old who had mild COVID-19 (a few samples of this study predate the infection). The sample titles of this study are shuffled in the database, so cell type and time point are left out; the donor was told from shared clones.

This clonotype was found a few times. The chain employs TRBV2 and TRBJ2-3, with D uncertain. V lost 3 bases, J lost 1 base, and 8 bases lay in between. The CDR3 is 14 amino acids. CDR1 and CDR2 (germline): SNHLY, FYNNEI. CDR3 loop: CASSDAAGTDTQYF. The DNA for the CDR3 is TGTGCCAGCAGTGACGCGGCTGGCACAGATACGCAGTATTTT.

This clonotype turned up a few times. The J gene is TRBJ2-1, the V gene TRBV7-2; TRBD2 matches at 10 bases. Germline V gene sequence: CDR1 SGHTA, CDR2 FQGNSA. The ends lost 1 base at V and 4 bases at J; junction bases unmatched: 4. The CDR3 extends over 16 amino acids. CDR3 sequence reads: CASSLVASGGYNEQFF. In DNA form, the CDR3 reads TGTGCCAGCAGCTTAGTTGCTAGCGGGGGTTACAATGAGCAGTTCTTC. The full variable domain, in which reference TRBV7-2 and TRBJ2-1 provide the parts outside the CDR3, is GAGVSQSPSNKVTEKGKDVELRCDPISGHTALYWYRQSLGQGLEFLIYFQGNSAPDKSGLPSDRFSAERTGGSVSTLTIQRTQQEDSAVYLCASSLVASGGYNEQFFGPGTRLTVL.

This clonotype appeared a few times. V is TRBV11-2 and J is TRBJ2-3; the match to TRBD2 covers 14 bases. The CDR3 has 15 residues. Germline CDR1 and CDR2: SGHAT and FQNNGV. V dropped 5 bases and J dropped 9; count of bases not matched to a gene: 7. DNA for the CDR3: TGTGCCAGCAGCCCGGGGACTAGCGGGGGTGTAACGCAGTATTTT. Its protein product is CASSPGTSGGVTQYF.

The chain uses TRBV6-5 and TRBJ2-7; TRBD1 matches at 8 bases. Germline CDR1 and CDR2: MNHEY and SVGAGI. V lost 2 bases, J lost 4 bases, and 7 bases stayed unmatched. The CDR3 has 15 amino acids. Here the CDR3 DNA reads TGTGCCAGCAGTTACGATTGGACAGGGAAGTACGAGCAGTACTTC. Translated: CASSYDWTGKYEQYF.

The chain uses TRBV5-1 and TRBJ1-1; no definite D call. Trimming cost V 0 bases and J 8 bases, with 11 bases left between them. The germline V gene has CDR1 SGHRS and CDR2 YFSETQ. This CDR3 spans 13 amino acids. The CDR3 DNA follows: TGCGCCAGCAGCTTGGTCTGGAACAGAGAAGCTTTCTTT. Protein: CASSLVWNREAFF. The full variable domain, with the rest looked up from reference TRBV5-1 and TRBJ1-1, is KAGVTQTPRYLIKTRGQQVTLSCSPISGHRSVSWYQQTPGQGLQFLFEYFSETQRNKGNFPGRFSGRQFSNSRSEMNVSTLELGDSALYLCASSLVWNREAFFGQGTRLTVV.

This clonotype was detected only a few times. The CDR3 here is CASSLGAGQNYGYTF. The CDR3 DNA follows: TGTGCCAGCAGCTTAGGTGCGGGGCAGAACTATGGCTACACCTTC. The V and J genes are TRBV7-2 and TRBJ1-2; a possible D gene is TRBD1 (5 bases). The V end lost 1 base, the J end lost 2 bases, and 11 bases lay between the germline ends. The CDR3 sequence is 15 residues long. The germline V gene encodes CDR1 SGHTA and CDR2 FQGNSA.

The CDR3 DNA reads as TGTGCCAGCAGCCGGGGGTTCTCCTACGAGCAGTACTTC. Its translation: CASSRGFSYEQYF. The chain combines TRBV3-1 with TRBJ2-7; the D gene could be TRBD1 or TRBD2 (5 bases each). This CDR3 has 13 residues. Germline-derived CDR1 and CDR2 are LGHDT and YNNKEL (reference sequence). The germline V and J ends were trimmed by 4 bases and 0 bases, with 7 bases remaining between them.

This chain links TRBV27 with TRBJ1-2; tentatively, D is TRBD1 (6 bases). Germline V gene lookup returns CDR1 MNHEY and CDR2 SMNVEV (reference sequence). The CDR3 sequence is 15 residues long. Trimming removed 6 bases from V and 2 bases from J, with 16 bases in between. As DNA, the CDR3 is TGTGCCAGCAGGTTAGGGGTCGGACAGAACTATGGCTACACCTTC. As protein: CASRLGVGQNYGYTF.

The V and J genes are TRBV5-7 and TRBJ2-7, with 9 bases matching TRBD1. TRBV5-7 is an open reading frame whose function is uncertain. This CDR3 spans 13 amino acids. With 10 bases clipped from V and 5 bases from J, the junction kept 10 bases outside the gene matches. CDR3 sequence: CALARDRDHEQYF. CDR3 nucleotide sequence: TGTGCCTTAGCCCGGGACAGGGACCACGAGCAGTACTTC.

J is TRBJ1-2 and V is TRBV6-5; a possible D gene is TRBD1 (5 bases). Germline V gene data show CDR1 as MNHEY and CDR2 as SVGAGI. The CDR3 runs to 13 residues. Trimming removed 5 bases from V and 5 bases from J, with 12 bases in between. CDR3 sequence: CASSPGGRYGYTF. The CDR3 DNA is TGTGCCAGCAGTCCCGGGGGGAGATATGGCTACACCTTC.

This clonotype was detected only a few times. The V call is TRBV18, the J call TRBJ2-5, with D perhaps TRBD1 (5 bases). The CDR3 covers 15 residues. CDR1 and CDR2 from the germline V gene are KGHSH and LQKENI. V was cut by 1 base and J by 4 bases, with 13 bases left in between. CDR3 nucleotides: TGTGCCAGCTCACCACAGGACAACATACCAGAGACCCAGTACTTC. Its translation is CASSPQDNIPETQYF.

This clonotype was recorded a few times. The genes are TRBV6-5 and TRBJ1-6; D unresolved. CDR1 is MNHEY and CDR2 is SVGAGI in the germline V gene. This CDR3 is 15 amino acids long. V lost 0 bases and J lost 6, with 9 bases in between. The CDR3, as DNA: TGTGCCAGCAGTTACTCGGCACTGGGTAATTCACCCCTCCACTTT. Protein: CASSYSALGNSPLHF.

The sample holds many counts of this clonotype. The J gene is TRBJ1-4, the V gene TRBV6-5; TRBD1 aligns across 10 bases. This CDR3 region has 14 residues. J was trimmed by 10 bases and V by 6 bases; bases with no gene match: 8. The germline gives CDR1 MNHEY, CDR2 SVGAGI. The CDR3 DNA sequence: TGTGCCAGCAGCTCCGGGACAGGGGAGTCAAAACTGTTTTTT. Translated, it gives CASSSGTGESKLFF.

A word on this clonotype: A read error may be the cause here, since a much bigger clone is one base away. This is likely a read error, given that the CDR3 carries no conserved phenylalanine or tryptophan at its end. V is TRBV4-3 and J is TRBJ1-6, with D hard to call. Germline CDR1 is LGHNA and CDR2 is YSLEER. This CDR3 is built from 14 residues. The ends were cut back, 3 bases at V and 7 bases at J, with 10 bases in the middle. The CDR3 sequence: CASSHGRANSPLHI. The CDR3 DNA reads TGCGCCAGCAGCCATGGACGGGCAAATTCACCCCTCCACATT.

The chain combines TRBV9 with TRBJ1-4; unclear D gene. V was trimmed by 0 bases and J by 7 bases, leaving 16 bases between them. CDR1 and CDR2 from the germline V gene are SGDLS and YYNGEE. The CDR3 runs to 16 residues. The CDR3 DNA is TGTGCCAGCAGCGTAGGAGCGTGGCAGGAGGGTGAAAAACTGTTTTTT. It specifies CASSVGAWQEGEKLFF.

The V gene is TRBV6-2 or TRBV6-3, the J gene TRBJ1-3; D unresolved. Trimming took 2 bases from V and 11 from J, leaving 13 bases between them. CDR1 is MNHEY, CDR2 SVGEGT, per germline. This CDR3 spans 13 amino acids. CDR3 sequence: CASSYPGPGAIYF. For the CDR3, the DNA is TGTGCCAGCAGTTACCCCGGACCAGGCGCCATATATTTT.

This clonotype turned up a few times. The chain carries TRBV6-5 and TRBJ2-1; D is perhaps TRBD1 (6 bases). The germline CDR1 and CDR2 sequences are MNHEY and SVGAGI. The CDR3 is 11 amino acids. V lost 6 bases and J 6 bases, leaving 6 bases between the germline ends. The CDR3 region has the DNA TGTGCCAGCAGACAGGGCAATGAGCAGTTCTTC. Translating gives CASRQGNEQFF.

V usage is TRBV7-2 and J usage is TRBJ2-3; D is possibly TRBD1 (5 bases). Deletions cut 1 base from V and 3 bases from J, with 11 bases between. The CDR3 length is 15 residues. The germline gives CDR1 SGHTA, CDR2 FQGNSA. The CDR3 is CASSLDRQPTDTQYF. DNA for the CDR3: TGTGCCAGCAGCTTAGACAGGCAGCCGACAGATACGCAGTATTTT.

This clonotype was seen repeatedly, ten times or more. The rearrangement links TRBV6-2 or TRBV6-3 to TRBJ2-7; TRBD2 matches at 8 bases. V was clipped by 3 bases and J by 3 bases; unmatched bases: 7. Germline assignment: CDR1 MNHEY and CDR2 SVGEGT. The CDR3 covers 15 residues. CDR3 DNA: TGTGCCAGCAGTTATAACGGCGGGGGGCTCTACGAGCAGTACGTC. Protein product: CASSYNGGGLYEQYV.

This chain's CDR3 is CASSSPGQTNYGYTF. Here the CDR3 DNA reads TGTGCCAGCAGTTCCCCCGGACAGACTAACTATGGCTACACCTTC. This chain joins TRBV6-5 and TRBJ1-2; D may be TRBD1 (6 bases). Trimming removed 4 bases at V and 0 bases at J, with 12 bases between. The CDR3 covers 15 residues. CDR1 and CDR2 (germline): MNHEY, SVGAGI.

This clonotype was detected ten times or more. This rearrangement joins TRBV20-1 to TRBJ2-3; the D is unclear. The germline V gene has CDR1 DFQATT and CDR2 SNEGSKA (reference sequence). The CDR3 loop spans 12 amino acids. V gave up 4 bases and J gave up 1 base, with 6 bases separating them. This CDR3 is CSATLGTDTQYF. In nucleotides, the CDR3 is TGCAGTGCTACACTGGGCACAGATACGCAGTATTTT.

This clonotype was observed a handful of times. The rearrangement links TRBV7-2 to TRBJ2-7; the match to TRBD1 covers 11 bases. The J segment lost 9 bases and the V segment lost 3 bases, leaving 4 bases of the junction unmatched. Germline V gives CDR1 SGHTA, CDR2 FQGNSA. The CDR3 spans 13 residues. The CDR3 sequence: CASSLGTGGRQYV. CDR3 sequence (DNA): TGTGCCAGCAGCTTGGGGACAGGGGGAAGGCAGTACGTC.

This clonotype came up a few times. The chain recombines TRBV7-3 with TRBJ2-2; D is uncertain. This CDR3 contains 15 residues. Germline-derived CDR1 and CDR2 are SGHTA and FQGTGA. The V gene lost 0 bases and the J gene lost 5 bases, with 10 bases spanning the gap. The CDR3: CASSLTGSETGELFF. In nucleotides, the CDR3 is TGTGCCAGCAGCTTAACCGGTTCCGAAACCGGGGAGCTGTTTTTT.